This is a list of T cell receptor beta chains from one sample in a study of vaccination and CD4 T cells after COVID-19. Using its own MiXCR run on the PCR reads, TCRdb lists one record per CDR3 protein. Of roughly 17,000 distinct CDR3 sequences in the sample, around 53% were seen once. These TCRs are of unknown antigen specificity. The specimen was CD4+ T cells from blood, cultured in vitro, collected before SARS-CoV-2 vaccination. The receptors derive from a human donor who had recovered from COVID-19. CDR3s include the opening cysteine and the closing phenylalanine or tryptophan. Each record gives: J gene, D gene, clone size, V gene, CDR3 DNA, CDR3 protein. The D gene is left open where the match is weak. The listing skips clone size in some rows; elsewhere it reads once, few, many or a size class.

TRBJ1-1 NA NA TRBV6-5 TGTGCCAGCAGTTACTCGCCAGGGATGAACACTGAAGCTTTCTTT CASSYSPGMNTEAFF
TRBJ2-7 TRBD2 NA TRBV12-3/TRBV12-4 TGTGCCAGCAGTCCTCTAGCGGGGGCCTACGAGCAGTACTTC CASSPLAGAYEQYF
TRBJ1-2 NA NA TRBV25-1 TGTGCCAGCAGTGAATCGCGCGGCTACACCTTC CASSESRGYTF
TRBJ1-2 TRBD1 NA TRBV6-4 TGTGCCACCAAGGGACAGGGCTATGGCTACACCTTC CATKGQGYGYTF
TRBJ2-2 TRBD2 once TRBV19 TGTGCCACCAAAATGGGGCTAGCGGGCACCGGGGAGCTGTTTTTT CATKMGLAGTGELFF
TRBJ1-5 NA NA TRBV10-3 TGTGCCATCAGTGAAGGGGACGACAATCAGCCCCAGCATTTT CAISEGDDNQPQHF
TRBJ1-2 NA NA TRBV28 TGTGCCAGCAGTTCGACAGGACGCAGGAGTGGCTACACCTTC CASSSTGRRSGYTF
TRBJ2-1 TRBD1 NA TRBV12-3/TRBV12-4 TGTGCCAGCAGTAGGGACAGGGGGCAGGATGAGCAGTTCTTC CASSRDRGQDEQFF
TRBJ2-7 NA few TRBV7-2 TGTGCCAGCAGCAAACAGGGTAGCGTGGTCTACGAGCAGTACTTC CASSKQGSVVYEQYF
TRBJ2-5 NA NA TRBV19 TGTGCCAGCCGGGATTTTTCGCAAGAGACCCAGTACTTC CASRDFSQETQYF
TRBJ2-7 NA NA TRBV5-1 TGCGCCAGCAGCTTTTCCTGGCCCAGCTCCTACGAGCAGTACTTC CASSFSWPSSYEQYF
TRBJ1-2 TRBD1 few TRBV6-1 TGTGCCGCATGGACAGGGAACAACTATGGCTACACCTTC CAAWTGNNYGYTF
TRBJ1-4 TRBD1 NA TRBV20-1 TGCAGTGCTCGACAGGGCGGAGATGAAAAACTGTTTTTT CSARQGGDEKLFF
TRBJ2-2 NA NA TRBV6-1 TGTGCCAGCAGACCACTCATCCGGGAGAACACCGGGGAGCTGTTTTTT CASRPLIRENTGELFF
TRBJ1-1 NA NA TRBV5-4 TGTGCCAGCAGCCCGGGACGGGAGAACACTGAAGCTTTCTTT CASSPGRENTEAFF
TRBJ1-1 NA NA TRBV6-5 TGTGCCAGCAGTTACTCGGGAACGATGAACACTGAAGCTTTCTTT CASSYSGTMNTEAFF
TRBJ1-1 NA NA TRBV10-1 TGCGCCAGCAGTGAGTCGGGGAGGGAAGAGGAGGCTTTCTTT CASSESGREEEAFF
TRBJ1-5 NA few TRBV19 TGTGCCAGTATTGGGAGCTATAGCAATCAGCCCCAGCATTTT CASIGSYSNQPQHF
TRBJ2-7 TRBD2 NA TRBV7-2 TGTGCCAGCAGCCCAGGACTAGCGGGGGCCTACGAGCAGTACTTC CASSPGLAGAYEQYF